These 21 T cell receptor beta chains originate from one sample sequenced in a study of T cells after yellow fever vaccination. Each CDR3 protein gets one entry after TCRdb re-called the 5' RACE reads with MiXCR. Of 450,000 to 650,000 distinct CDR3 sequences in the sample, 21% were seen once. The material was PBMCs, obtained roughly 20 days after the first yellow fever vaccination. These TCRs come from a man aged 18-30 years who received the YFV17D yellow fever vaccine.

The chain has TRBV11-2 and TRBJ2-3, with D perhaps TRBD2 (7 bases). This CDR3 region has 16 residues. Trimming took 3 bases from V and 2 from J, leaving 15 bases between them. The V gene's germline CDR1 is SGHAT and CDR2 FQNNGV. The CDR3 sequence is CASSFVGGAHTDTQYF. CDR3 nucleotides: TGTGCCAGCAGCTTCGTGGGGGGGGCCCACACAGATACGCAGTATTTT.

This clonotype was seen at least ten times. The chain carries TRBV20-1 and TRBJ2-5; 8 bases align to TRBD1. Per germline, CDR1 DFQATT and CDR2 SNEGSKA (reference sequence). J gave up 1 base and V 0 bases, and 4 bases lay outside the gene matches. The CDR3 is 15 residues long. The CDR3 DNA reads as TGCAGTGCTAGAGACGGACAGGGTCTCCAAGAGACCCAGTACTTC. Residues: CSARDGQGLQETQYF.

The V call is TRBV5-1, the J call TRBJ2-7, with D perhaps being TRBD1 or TRBD2 (5 bases each). This CDR3 spans 13 amino acids. Germline V gene sequence: CDR1 SGHRS, CDR2 YFSETQ. The V end lost 4 bases, the J end lost 3 bases, and 11 bases lay between the germline ends. The CDR3 DNA reads TGCGCCAGCAGCGGGGACGGGGACTACGAGCAGTACTTC. It encodes CASSGDGDYEQYF.

This clonotype was seen repeatedly, ten times or more. This chain joins TRBV7-8 and TRBJ2-7; 7 nucleotides match TRBD2. CDR3 length: 12 residues. CDR1 and CDR2 from the germline V gene are SGHVS and FQNEAQ. The CDR3: CASSLAANEQYV. The CDR3 DNA sequence: TGTGCCAGCAGCCTAGCGGCAAACGAGCAGTACGTC.

This chain joins TRBV6-1 and TRBJ1-1; D gene uncertain. Deletions cut 6 bases from V and 4 bases from J, with 21 bases between. Germline loops: CDR1 MNHNS, CDR2 SASEGT. The CDR3 is 16 residues long. The CDR3 reads CASRVRGFAEATEAFF. The CDR3 region has the DNA TGTGCCAGCAGGGTCCGCGGCTTCGCCGAGGCCACTGAAGCTTTCTTT.

The chain has TRBV5-6 and TRBJ2-3; 7 nucleotides line up with TRBD1. V trimming: 4 bases; J trimming: 3 bases; junction bases outside the gene matches: 5. CDR3 length equals 14 residues. Germline-derived CDR1 and CDR2 are SGHDT and YYEEEE. The CDR3 reads CASSPTGFTDTQYF. The CDR3 region has the DNA TGTGCCAGCAGCCCGACAGGGTTTACAGATACGCAGTATTTT.

A few counts support this clonotype. This CDR3 reads CASSLYGRETQYF. The CDR3 DNA reads TGTGCCAGCAGCTTATACGGGCGAGAGACCCAGTACTTC. The V gene is TRBV7-2, the J gene TRBJ2-5; D not certain. With 2 bases removed from V and 4 bases from J, the gap between germline ends came to 8 bases. The V gene's germline CDR1 is SGHTA and CDR2 FQGNSA. This CDR3 region has 13 residues.

There are a few counts of this clonotype. This sequence joins TRBV11-2 and TRBJ2-3, with D possibly being TRBD1 or TRBD2 (5 bases each). The V and J ends lost 5 bases and 1 base respectively, with 13 bases between them. This CDR3 is 15 amino acids long. Germline V gene data show CDR1 as SGHAT and CDR2 as FQNNGV. The CDR3 loop reads CASSPRGRRTDTQYF. The CDR3 DNA reads TGTGCCAGCAGCCCCCGGGGCAGACGCACAGATACGCAGTATTTT. Looking up the rest from reference TRBV11-2 and TRBJ2-3 gives the full variable domain: EAGVAQSPRYKIIEKRQSVAFWCNPISGHATLYWYQQILGQGPKLLIQFQNNGVVDDSQLPKDRFSAERLKGVDSTLKIQPAKLEDSAVYLCASSPRGRRTDTQYFGPGTRLTVL.

V is TRBV3-1 and J is TRBJ2-2; D unresolved. Germline CDR1 and CDR2: LGHDT and YNNKEL (reference sequence). Trimming left V 3 bases short and J 0 bases short, with 14 bases between. The CDR3 runs to 17 residues. CDR3 loop: CASSHRYRFSNTGELFF. CDR3 in DNA: TGTGCCAGCAGCCACCGTTATAGGTTTTCGAACACCGGGGAGCTGTTTTTT. Full variable domain (remainder filled in from reference TRBV3-1 and TRBJ2-2): DTAVSQTPKYLVTQMGNDKSIKCEQNLGHDTMYWYKQDSKKFLKIMFSYNNKELIINETVPNRFSPKSPDKAHLNLHINSLELGDSAVYFCASSHRYRFSNTGELFFGEGSRLTVL.

The gene calls are TRBV4-3 and TRBJ1-6; 7 nucleotides align to TRBD1. This CDR3 spans 15 amino acids. The V segment lost 4 bases and the J segment 6 bases; nucleotides outside the gene matches: 6. Germline lookup yields CDR1 LGHNA and CDR2 YSLEER. CDR3 coding DNA: TGCGCCAGCAGCCGAGGGGGCATTAGTAATTCACCCCTCCACTTT. Its translation: CASSRGGISNSPLHF.

V is TRBV6-5 and J is TRBJ1-1; 7 bases line up with TRBD1. The CDR3 consists of 17 residues. V lost 2 bases to trimming and J lost 0 bases; unmatched junction nucleotides: 9. Germline loops: CDR1 MNHEY, CDR2 SVGAGI. The CDR3 sequence: CASSYAVTGPMNTEAFF. CDR3 bases: TGTGCCAGCAGTTACGCGGTGACAGGGCCAATGAACACTGAAGCTTTCTTT.

V usage is TRBV12-3 or TRBV12-4 and J usage is TRBJ2-7; D gene unclear. CDR3 length equals 14 residues. Deletions cut 3 bases from V and 2 bases from J, with 11 bases between. The CDR3 coding sequence is TGTGCCAGCAGTTTCGGCACCTTAACCTACGAGCAGTACTTC. Translated, it gives CASSFGTLTYEQYF.

The V gene is TRBV7-2, the J gene TRBJ2-2; weak D call: TRBD2 (7 bases). CDR1 and CDR2 (germline): SGHTA, FQGNSA. V lost 3 bases to trimming and J lost 0 bases, with 8 bases between them. There are 15 residues in the CDR3. CDR3 region: CASSFGGPNTGELFF. CDR3 nucleotide sequence: TGTGCCAGCAGCTTCGGGGGGCCGAACACCGGGGAGCTGTTTTTT.

This clonotype has a handful of counts. This chain connects TRBV7-2 to TRBJ2-1; 14 nucleotides match TRBD2. In germline, CDR1 is SGHTA, CDR2 FQGNSA. V was pared by 5 bases and J by 10 bases, with 4 bases of the junction left unmatched. This CDR3 contains 14 residues. The CDR3 spells CASSGTSGGKEQFF. Written as DNA, the CDR3 is TGTGCCAGCAGCGGGACTAGCGGGGGTAAAGAGCAGTTCTTC.

The V call is TRBV10-3, the J call TRBJ2-3, with TRBD1 identical over 11 bases. V lost 9 bases and J lost 5; bases outside the gene matches: 4. This CDR3 region has 13 residues. Germline V gene data show CDR1 as ENHRY and CDR2 as SYGVKD. The CDR3 DNA is TGTGCCATGGCGGGACAGGGGGGAGATACGCAGTATTTT. Amino acids: CAMAGQGGDTQYF.

This clonotype came up a few times. Here the CDR3 DNA reads TGCAGTGTCCCCCCCCTTGGTCTAGCGGGGGGGTACGAGCAGTACTTC. Its protein is CSVPPLGLAGGYEQYF. The chain carries TRBV20-1 and TRBJ2-7; 12 positions match TRBD2. The CDR3 spans 16 residues. Losses at the gene ends were 7 bases for V and 4 bases for J; bases not matched to a gene: 14. Germline-derived CDR1 and CDR2 are DFQATT and SNEGSKA (reference sequence).

This chain joins TRBV7-8 and TRBJ1-1; D uncertain. CDR3 length: 14 amino acids. Trimming shortened V by 5 bases and J by 0 bases, and 10 bases separated the two germline ends. Per the germline V gene, CDR1 is SGHVS and CDR2 is FQNEAQ. The CDR3: CASSQRSMNTEAFF. CDR3 nucleotides: TGTGCCAGCAGCCAAAGAAGTATGAACACTGAAGCTTTCTTT. Supplemented by reference TRBV7-8 and TRBJ1-1, the full variable domain reads GAGVSQSPRYKVAKRGQDVALRCDPISGHVSLFWYQQALGQGPEFLTYFQNEAQLDKSGLPSDRFFAERPEGSVSTLKIQRTQQEDSAVYLCASSQRSMNTEAFFGQGTRLTVV.

This clonotype was seen only a few times. This sequence joins TRBV11-2 and TRBJ2-7; D not certain. The V gene lost 0 bases and the J gene lost 11 bases, with 14 bases spanning the gap. Germline values: CDR1 SGHAT, CDR2 FQNNGV. The CDR3 is 13 residues long. In DNA form, the CDR3 reads TGTGCCAGCAGCTTAGACTCTTGGGCGGAGAAGTACTTC. This translates into CASSLDSWAEKYF.

This clonotype was seen only a few times. The chain uses TRBV4-1 and TRBJ2-3; 8 nucleotides match TRBD2. The CDR3 extends over 17 amino acids. Germline loops: CDR1 MGHRA, CDR2 YSYEKL. After removal of 2 bases from V and 1 base from J, the junction contained 8 bases not matched to a gene. The CDR3 DNA reads TGCGCCAGCAGCCAAAGGCGGGGGGCCGACCGCACAGATACGCAGTATTTT. Encoded protein: CASSQRRGADRTDTQYF.

A few counts support this clonotype. This rearrangement joins TRBV12-3 or TRBV12-4 to TRBJ2-2, with D uncertain. V lost 7 bases to trimming and J lost 5 bases, with 11 bases between them. The CDR3 has 13 amino acids. CDR3 residues: CASITDPTGELFF. CDR3 bases: TGTGCCAGCATTACTGACCCGACCGGGGAGCTGTTTTTT.

This clonotype was seen a few times. V gene TRBV9 combines with J gene TRBJ2-3, with 10 bases matching TRBD2. With 0 bases clipped from V and 3 bases from J, the junction kept 4 bases outside the gene matches. This CDR3 is built from 16 residues. In germline, CDR1 is SGDLS, CDR2 YYNGEE. CDR3 nucleotides: TGTGCCAGCAGCGTAGTTGGACTAGCGGTGACAGATACGCAGTATTTT. Its protein is CASSVVGLAVTDTQYF.